This T cell receptor beta chain was sequenced during a study of blood T cell repertoires in COVID-19. The wider study: COVID-19 samples from acute and convalescent phases originated in the United States, Italy and Spain. The analysed material was cDNA or gDNA that came from T cells, B-cell-depleted T cells, or PBMCs.

V was trimmed by 5 bases and J by 6 bases, leaving 10 bases between them. The CDR3 runs 13 residues. Per the study methods: It was from reference gene primer amplification that nucleated cell counts were estimated. This table comes from immunoSEQ multiplex PCR, and its TCRdb copy is limited to in-frame clones, with some not included. V and J calls and clone size follow that table, whereas D and trimming were derived from the DNA. The sample includes about 49,000 clones, roughly 82% of them seen just once. The specimen was peripheral blood. The receptor's source is a woman aged 55-69 years with acute or convalescent COVID-19. The chain combines TRBV12-3 or TRBV12-4 with TRBJ2-2; D is unresolved. For the CDR3, the DNA is TGTGCCAGCAGTCCCGTTACTCCCGGGGAGCTGTTTTTT. This gives the protein CASSPVTPGELFF.